This record concerns one T cell receptor (beta chain) sequence. This record comes from a study of brain T cells in children with intractable seizures. Some clones are missing from TCRdb's copy, which holds only in-frame ones; the method was immunoSEQ multiplex PCR. The sample yields 110,000 or so clones, under 95% seen once. V lost 7 bases and J 0 bases, leaving 3 bases between the germline ends. Germline CDR1 and CDR2: MDHEN and SYDVKM. The CDR3 runs 11 residues. The receptor comes from a boy under two years old with hemimegalencephaly and intractable seizures. Material: peripheral blood, obtained at surgery. The rearrangement uses TRBV28 and TRBJ1-1, with D unclear. The CDR3 DNA follows: TGTGCCAGCACCGTGAACACTGAAGCTTTCTTT. It yields the protein CASTVNTEAFF.